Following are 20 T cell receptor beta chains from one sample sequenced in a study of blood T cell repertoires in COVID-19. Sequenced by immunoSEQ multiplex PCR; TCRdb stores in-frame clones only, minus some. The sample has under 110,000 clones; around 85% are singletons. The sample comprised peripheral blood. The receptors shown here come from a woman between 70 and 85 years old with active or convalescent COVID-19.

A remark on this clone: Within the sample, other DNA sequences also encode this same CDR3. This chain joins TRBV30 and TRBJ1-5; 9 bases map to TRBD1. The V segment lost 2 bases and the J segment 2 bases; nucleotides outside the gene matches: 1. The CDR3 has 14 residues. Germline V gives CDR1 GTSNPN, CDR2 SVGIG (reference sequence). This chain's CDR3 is CAWSRDRGNQPQHF. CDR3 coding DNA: TGTGCCTGGAGTAGGGACAGGGGCAATCAGCCCCAGCATTTT.

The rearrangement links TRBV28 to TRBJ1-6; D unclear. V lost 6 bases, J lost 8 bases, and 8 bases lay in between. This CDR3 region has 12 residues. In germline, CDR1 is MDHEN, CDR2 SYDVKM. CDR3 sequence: CASRRDYSPLHF. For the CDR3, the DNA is TGTGCCAGCAGGAGGGATTATTCACCCCTCCACTTT. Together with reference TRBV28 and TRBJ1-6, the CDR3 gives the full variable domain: DVKVTQSSRYLVKRTGEKVFLECVQDMDHENMFWYRQDPGLGLRLIYFSYDVKMKEKGDIPEGYSVSREKKERFSLILESASTNQTSMYLCASRRDYSPLHFGNGTRLTVT.

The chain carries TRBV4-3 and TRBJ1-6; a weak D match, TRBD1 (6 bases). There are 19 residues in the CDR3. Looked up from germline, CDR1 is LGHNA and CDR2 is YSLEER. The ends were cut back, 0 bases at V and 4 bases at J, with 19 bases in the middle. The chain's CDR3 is CASSQDLGPGQKYNSPLHF. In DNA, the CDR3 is TGCGCCAGCAGCCAAGATCTAGGCCCTGGACAGAAATATAATTCACCCCTCCACTTT.

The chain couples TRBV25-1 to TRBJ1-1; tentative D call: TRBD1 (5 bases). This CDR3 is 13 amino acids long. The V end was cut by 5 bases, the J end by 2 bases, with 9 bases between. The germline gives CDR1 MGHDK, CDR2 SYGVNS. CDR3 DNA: TGTGCCAGCAGTCTACAGGTTAACACTGAAGCTTTCTTT. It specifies CASSLQVNTEAFF.

DNA for the CDR3: TGTGCCAGCAGCTTGGACAGGGACAATGAGCAGTTCTTC. Amino acids: CASSLDRDNEQFF. J is TRBJ2-1 and V is TRBV11-3, with 8 bases matching TRBD1. CDR1 and CDR2 from the germline V gene are SGHNT and YENEEA. The CDR3 sequence is 13 residues long. Trimming removed 3 bases from V and 5 bases from J; junction bases left unmatched: 0.

The CDR3 nucleotides are TGTGCCAGCAGCAACACCGGGAAGGCCGCAAACACTGAAGCTTTCTTT. Its protein product is CASSNTGKAANTEAFF. This rearrangement joins TRBV16 to TRBJ1-1; no definite D call. This CDR3 is 16 amino acids long. V lost 5 bases and J 2 bases, leaving 18 bases between the germline ends. Germline V CDR1 and CDR2: KGHSY, FQNENV.

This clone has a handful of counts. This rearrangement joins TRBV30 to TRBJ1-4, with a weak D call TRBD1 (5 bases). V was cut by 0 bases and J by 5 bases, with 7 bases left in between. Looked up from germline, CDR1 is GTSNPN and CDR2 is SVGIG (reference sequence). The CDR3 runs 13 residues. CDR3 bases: TGTGCCTGGAGTGTGTCAGGGAATGAAAAACTGTTTTTT. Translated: CAWSVSGNEKLFF.

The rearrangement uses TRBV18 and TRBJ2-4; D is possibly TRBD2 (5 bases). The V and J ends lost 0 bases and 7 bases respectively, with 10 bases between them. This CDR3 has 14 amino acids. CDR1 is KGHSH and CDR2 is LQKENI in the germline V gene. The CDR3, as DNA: TGTGCCAGCTCACCACCATCACTAGAGAACATTCAGTACTTC. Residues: CASSPPSLENIQYF.

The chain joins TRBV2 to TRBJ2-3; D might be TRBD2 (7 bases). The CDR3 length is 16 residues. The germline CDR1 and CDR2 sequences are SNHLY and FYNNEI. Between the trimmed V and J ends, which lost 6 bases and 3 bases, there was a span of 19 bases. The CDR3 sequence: CASRRFGGPGTDTQYF. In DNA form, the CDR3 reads TGTGCCAGCAGGAGGTTCGGGGGGCCGGGGACAGATACGCAGTATTTT.

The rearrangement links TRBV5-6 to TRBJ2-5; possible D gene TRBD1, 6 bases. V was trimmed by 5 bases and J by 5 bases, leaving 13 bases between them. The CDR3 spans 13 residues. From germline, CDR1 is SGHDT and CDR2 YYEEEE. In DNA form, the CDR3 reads TGTGCCAGCAGTATCTACAGGGTGGAGACCCAGTACTTC. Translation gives CASSIYRVETQYF. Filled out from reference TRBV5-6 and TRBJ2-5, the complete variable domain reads DAGVTQSPTHLIKTRGQQVTLRCSPKSGHDTVSWYQQALGQGPQFIFQYYEEEERQRGNFPDRFSGHQFPNYSSELNVNALLLGDSALYLCASSIYRVETQYFGPGTRLLVL.

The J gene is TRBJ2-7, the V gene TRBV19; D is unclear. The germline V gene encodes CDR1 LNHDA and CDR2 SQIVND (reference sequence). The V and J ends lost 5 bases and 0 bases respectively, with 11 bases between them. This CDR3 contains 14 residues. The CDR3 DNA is TGTGCCAGTAGTGCCCGAGTATTCTCCTACGAGCAGTACTTC. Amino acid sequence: CASSARVFSYEQYF.

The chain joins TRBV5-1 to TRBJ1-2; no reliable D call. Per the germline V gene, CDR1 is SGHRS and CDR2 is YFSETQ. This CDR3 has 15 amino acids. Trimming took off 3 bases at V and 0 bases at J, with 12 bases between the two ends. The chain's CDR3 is CASSSHRVPNYGYTF. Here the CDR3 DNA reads TGCGCCAGCAGCTCCCATCGGGTCCCTAACTATGGCTACACCTTC. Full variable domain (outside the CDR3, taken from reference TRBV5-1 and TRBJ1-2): KAGVTQTPRYLIKTRGQQVTLSCSPISGHRSVSWYQQTPGQGLQFLFEYFSETQRNKGNFPGRFSGRQFSNSRSEMNVSTLELGDSALYLCASSSHRVPNYGYTFGSGTRLTVV.

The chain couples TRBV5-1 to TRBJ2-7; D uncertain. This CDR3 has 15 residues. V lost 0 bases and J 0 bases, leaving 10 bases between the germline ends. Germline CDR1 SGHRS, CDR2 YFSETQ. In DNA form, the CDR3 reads TGCGCCAGCAGCTTGGGGCAGGCCAGCTCCTACGAGCAGTACTTC. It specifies CASSLGQASSYEQYF. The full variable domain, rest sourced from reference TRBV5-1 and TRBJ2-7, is KAGVTQTPRYLIKTRGQQVTLSCSPISGHRSVSWYQQTPGQGLQFLFEYFSETQRNKGNFPGRFSGRQFSNSRSEMNVSTLELGDSALYLCASSLGQASSYEQYFGPGTRLTVT.

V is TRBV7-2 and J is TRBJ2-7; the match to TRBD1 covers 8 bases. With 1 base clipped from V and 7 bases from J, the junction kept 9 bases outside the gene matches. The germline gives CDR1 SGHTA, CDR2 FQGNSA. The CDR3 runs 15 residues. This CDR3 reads CASSLEGGQGHEQYF. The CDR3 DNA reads TGTGCCAGCAGCTTAGAGGGCGGACAGGGTCATGAGCAGTACTTC.

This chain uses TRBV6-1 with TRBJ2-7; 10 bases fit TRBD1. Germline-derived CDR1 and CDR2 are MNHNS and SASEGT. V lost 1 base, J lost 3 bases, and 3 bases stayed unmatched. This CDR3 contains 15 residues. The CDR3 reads CASSEVRDRGYEQYF. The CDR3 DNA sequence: TGTGCCAGCAGTGAAGTCCGGGACAGGGGCTACGAGCAGTACTTC.

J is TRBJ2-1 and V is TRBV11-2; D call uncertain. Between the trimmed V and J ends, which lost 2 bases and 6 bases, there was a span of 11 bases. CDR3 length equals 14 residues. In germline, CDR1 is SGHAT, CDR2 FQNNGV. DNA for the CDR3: TGTGCCAGCAGCTTAAATCCCGAGTTCAATGAGCAGTTCTTC. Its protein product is CASSLNPEFNEQFF. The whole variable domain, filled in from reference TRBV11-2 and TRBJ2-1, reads EAGVAQSPRYKIIEKRQSVAFWCNPISGHATLYWYQQILGQGPKLLIQFQNNGVVDDSQLPKDRFSAERLKGVDSTLKIQPAKLEDSAVYLCASSLNPEFNEQFFGPGTRLTVL.

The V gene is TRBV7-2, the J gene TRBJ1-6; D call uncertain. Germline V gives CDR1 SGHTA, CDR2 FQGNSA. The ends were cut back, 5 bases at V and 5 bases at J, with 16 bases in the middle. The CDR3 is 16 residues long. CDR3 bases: TGTGCCAGCAGCATAAACACAGTCGACAATAATTCACCCCTCCACTTT. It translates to CASSINTVDNNSPLHF.

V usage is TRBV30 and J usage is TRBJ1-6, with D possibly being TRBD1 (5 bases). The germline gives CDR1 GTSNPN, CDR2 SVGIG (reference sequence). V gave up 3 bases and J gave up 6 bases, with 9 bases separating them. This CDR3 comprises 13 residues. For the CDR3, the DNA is TGTGCCTGGAGACAGGAAGGTAATTCACCCCTCCACTTT. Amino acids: CAWRQEGNSPLHF. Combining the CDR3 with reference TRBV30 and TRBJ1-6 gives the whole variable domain SQTIHQWPATLVQPVGSPLSLECTVEGTSNPNLYWYRQAAGRGLQLLFYSVGIGQISSEVPQNLSASRPQDRQFILSSKKLLLSDSGFYLCAWRQEGNSPLHFGNGTRLTVT.

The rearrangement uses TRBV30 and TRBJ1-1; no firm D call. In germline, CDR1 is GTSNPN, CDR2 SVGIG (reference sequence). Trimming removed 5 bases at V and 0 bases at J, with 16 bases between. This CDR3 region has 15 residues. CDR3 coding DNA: TGTGCCTGGTGGAAGAAGGCGGGCATGAACACTGAAGCTTTCTTT. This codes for CAWWKKAGMNTEAFF.

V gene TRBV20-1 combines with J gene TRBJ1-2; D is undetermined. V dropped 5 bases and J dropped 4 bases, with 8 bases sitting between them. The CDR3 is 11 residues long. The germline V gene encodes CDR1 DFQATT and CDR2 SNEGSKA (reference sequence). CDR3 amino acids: CSAPLRYGYTF. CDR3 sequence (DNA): TGCAGTGCTCCCCTCCGCTATGGCTACACCTTC.